Sequencing of this T cell receptor (beta chain) was carried out in a study of CD8 T cells in ankylosing spondylitis. Making use of molecular barcodes, quantitative 5'-RACE generated TCR beta libraries. TCRdb reanalysed the 5' RACE reads using MiXCR and keeps one entry per CDR3 protein. This table holds about 130,000 distinct CDR3 sequences, 7% to 10% found once. V lost 4 bases to trimming and J lost 4 bases; unmatched junction nucleotides: 10. Germline CDR1 and CDR2: SGHRS and YFSETQ. The CDR3 has 16 amino acids. This receptor was identified in a male donor with ankylosing spondylitis or in good health (not recorded which). Sequencing used blood, either unsorted or a sorted T cell fraction (not recorded which). The chain couples TRBV5-1 to TRBJ2-3, with 9 bases fitting TRBD1. CDR3 nucleotide sequence: TGCGCCAGCAGCCTTCGCGGGACAGGGATCCCAGATACGCAGTATTTT. It translates to CASSLRGTGIPDTQYF.